A few counts support the clone carrying this TCR beta chain. Generated by immunoSEQ multiplex PCR, the TCRdb table keeps only in-frame clones and is missing some. The sample lists tens of thousands of clones, 50% to 60% seen once, with over 0.9% in the top ten. The sample is drawn from a study of graft-versus-host responses after intestinal transplantation. Co-plated with 200,000 CFSE-labeled responder cells were 200,000 irradiated, violet-dye-labeled stimulator cells. This TCR was sampled from a human patient who received an intestinal transplant. The sample consisted of alloreactive CD4+ T cells from a mixed lymphocyte reaction culture, taken before intestinal transplant. Sample subset: CFSE-low proliferating T cells sorted from roughly six-day pre-transplant mixed lymphocyte reaction (GvH or HvG direction).

Written as DNA, the CDR3 is TGTGCCAGCAGCTCCTATCCTAACACTGAAGCTTTCTTT. Its translation is CASSSYPNTEAFF. This rearrangement joins TRBV7-2 to TRBJ1-1; unclear D gene. The CDR3 extends over 13 amino acids. Looked up from germline, CDR1 is SGHTA and CDR2 is FQGNSA. Trimming stripped 4 bases from V and 2 bases from J, with 8 bases between. The full variable domain, completed using reference TRBV7-2 and TRBJ1-1, is GAGVSQSPSNKVTEKGKDVELRCDPISGHTALYWYRQSLGQGLEFLIYFQGNSAPDKSGLPSDRFSAERTGGSVSTLTIQRTQQEDSAVYLCASSSYPNTEAFFGQGTRLTVV.